Each of the 14 T cell receptor beta chains below was sequenced from the same sample in a study of vaccination and CD4 T cells after COVID-19. Which antigens these TCRs recognize remains unknown. At the Johns Hopkins FTIC core, DNA taken from cultured CD4+ T cells was sequenced by way of the Oncomine TCR Beta short-read assay. Using its own MiXCR run on the PCR reads, TCRdb lists one record per CDR3 protein. The sample consists of 6,000 or so distinct CDR3 sequences, about 43% of them appearing once. The treatment is: 10-day PBMC culture with coronavirus spike peptide pools or control peptides (ViraFEST assay). Sequencing used CD4+ T cells from blood, cultured in vitro. The receptor source for this set is a human donor who had recovered from COVID-19.

The chain combines TRBV7-9 with TRBJ1-1, with a tentative D call TRBD1 (6 bases). The CDR3 contains 13 residues. In germline, CDR1 is SEHNR, CDR2 FQNEAQ (reference sequence). V lost 3 bases and J lost 5, with 10 bases in between. CDR3 nucleotides: TGTGCCAGCAGCTTGGAACAGGGAACTGAAGCTTTCTTT. Its protein is CASSLEQGTEAFF.

The sample holds a few counts of this clonotype. The genes are TRBV7-2 and TRBJ2-7, with unresolved D. Germline values: CDR1 SGHTA, CDR2 FQGNSA. CDR3 length: 13 amino acids. The V end was cut by 5 bases, the J end by 2 bases, with 10 bases between. CDR3 DNA sequence: TGTGCCAGCAGCCCCTCCGTGGCCTACGAGCAGTACTTC. Protein product: CASSPSVAYEQYF.

By share, this clonotype counts as medium-sized. The chain couples TRBV15 to TRBJ1-2; 9 bases line up with TRBD1. This CDR3 is built from 14 residues. The V gene's germline CDR1 is LNHNV and CDR2 YYDKDF (reference sequence). Losses at the gene ends were 4 bases for V and 6 bases for J; bases not matched to a gene: 6. The DNA for the CDR3 is TGTGCCACCAGCAACCACAGGGGGCTAGATGGCTACACCTTC. This sequence encodes CATSNHRGLDGYTF.

This chain connects TRBV20-1 to TRBJ1-1; maybe TRBD1 (6 bases). The CDR3 is 13 amino acids. Germline V lookup: CDR1 DFQATT, CDR2 SNEGSKA (reference sequence). Deletions cut 0 bases from V and 8 bases from J, with 13 bases between. CDR3 sequence reads: CSARDQRGVEAFF. Written as DNA, the CDR3 is TGCAGTGCTAGAGATCAAAGGGGGGTGGAAGCTTTCTTT.

The sample holds a few counts of this clonotype. This rearrangement joins TRBV6-2 or TRBV6-3 to TRBJ2-7; no clear D gene. Germline loops: CDR1 MNHEY, CDR2 SVGEGT. V was clipped by 6 bases and J by 3 bases, with 6 bases between them. The CDR3 is 11 amino acids. CDR3 region: CASSISYEQYF. The CDR3 bases are TGTGCCAGCAGCATCAGCTACGAGCAGTACTTC.

V gene TRBV7-9 combines with J gene TRBJ1-2; TRBD1 aligns across 8 bases. Germline CDR1 and CDR2: SEHNR and FQNEAQ (reference sequence). The CDR3 has 15 amino acids. The ends lost 0 bases at V and 4 bases at J; junction bases unmatched: 4. The CDR3 bases are TGTGCCAGCAGCTTAGCAGGCACAGGGGGCTATGGCTACACCTTC. This translates into CASSLAGTGGYGYTF.

The chain couples TRBV20-1 to TRBJ2-1, with TRBD1 matching 7 bases. Germline values: CDR1 DFQATT, CDR2 SNEGSKA (reference sequence). The CDR3 is 13 amino acids. V was pared by 6 bases and J by 8 bases, with 10 bases of the junction left unmatched. The CDR3 bases are TGCAGTGCGCTGACAGGGCTTTGGGATGAGCAGTTCTTC. Translated, it gives CSALTGLWDEQFF.

This clonotype was picked up a small number of times. This sequence joins TRBV20-1 and TRBJ2-7; D might be TRBD1 (5 bases). The CDR3 contains 13 residues. CDR1 and CDR2 (germline): DFQATT, SNEGSKA (reference sequence). Between the trimmed V and J ends, which lost 3 bases and 8 bases, there was a span of 17 bases. CDR3: CSASVQFRAQQYF. Here the CDR3 DNA reads TGCAGTGCTAGTGTACAATTCAGGGCTCAGCAGTACTTC.

By share of the sample, this clonotype is large (0.1 to 1%). V gene TRBV20-1 combines with J gene TRBJ1-2; TRBD1 aligns across 8 bases. The CDR3 has 10 amino acids. Germline values: CDR1 DFQATT, CDR2 SNEGSKA (reference sequence). V dropped 5 bases and J dropped 7; count of bases not matched to a gene: 0. The CDR3 loop reads CSADRGGYTF. The CDR3 DNA reads as TGCAGTGCTGACAGGGGTGGCTACACCTTC.

The gene calls are TRBV15 and TRBJ2-7; no definite D call. With 0 bases removed from V and 3 bases from J, the gap between germline ends came to 12 bases. The CDR3 covers 15 residues. From germline, CDR1 is LNHNV and CDR2 YYDKDF (reference sequence). DNA of the CDR3: TGTGCCACCAGCAGAGATAGAGGCCGGTTCTACGAGCAGTACTTC. This codes for CATSRDRGRFYEQYF.

The rearrangement joins TRBV7-6 to TRBJ1-5; D not certain. This CDR3 region has 13 residues. V was trimmed by 5 bases and J by 5 bases, leaving 10 bases between them. CDR1 and CDR2 from the germline V gene are SGHVS and FNYEAQ. The CDR3 loop is CASSQALYQPQHF. The CDR3 region has the DNA TGTGCCAGCAGCCAGGCCCTGTATCAGCCCCAGCATTTT.

The chain is built from TRBV7-2 and TRBJ2-5; tentative D call: TRBD1 (5 bases). The CDR3 totals 14 residues. Trimming pared 5 bases from V and 2 bases from J, leaving 12 bases between. The germline V gene has CDR1 SGHTA and CDR2 FQGNSA. CDR3 in DNA: TGTGCCAGCAGCCCAGGACATAGGCAAGAGACCCAGTACTTC. Its translation is CASSPGHRQETQYF.

The chain recombines TRBV7-2 with TRBJ2-5; weak D call: TRBD2 (5 bases). The V end lost 5 bases, the J end lost 5 bases, and 12 bases lay between the germline ends. This CDR3 has 13 residues. Germline CDR1 is SGHTA and CDR2 is FQGNSA. As DNA, the CDR3 is TGTGCCAGCAGCATAAAAGCGGACGAGACCCAGTACTTC. Translation gives CASSIKADETQYF.

This clonotype occurred a few times. The V and J genes are TRBV20-1 and TRBJ1-1; D not resolved. This CDR3 region has 12 residues. V lost 6 bases and J lost 1, with 9 bases in between. Per the germline V gene, CDR1 is DFQATT and CDR2 is SNEGSKA (reference sequence). In DNA form, the CDR3 reads TGCAGTGCACCTCGACAGAACACTGAAGCTTTCTTT. This sequence encodes CSAPRQNTEAFF.